This T cell receptor (beta chain) was identified in a study of CD8+ T cells in alopecia areata. cDNA serving as the sequencing template came from extracted, reverse transcribed RNA. Repertoires were generated with immunoSEQ multiplex PCR, while TCRdb's copy carries only in-frame clones and drops some. Of about 250,000 clones in the sample, 60% were seen once. The CDR3 consists of 13 residues. Germline assignment: CDR1 SQVTM and CDR2 ANQGSEA. The germline V and J ends were trimmed by 5 bases and 10 bases, with 15 bases remaining between them. Indicated treatment: oral pan-JAK inhibitor, 5-10 mg twice daily. For this clone: Antigen: not known.

Study results and caveats: The study found TCR sharing across patients less clear than in mice, possibly for HLA reasons. Clonality in lesional scalp, especially alopecia totalis/universalis, exceeded that of normal scalp.

J is TRBJ1-6 and V is TRBV29-1; D is unresolved. This TCR was sampled from a human donor with alopecia areata. Specimen: CD4+ T cells sorted from blood, collected at week 52, from a patient treated with tofacitinib. CDR3 protein: CSVTTTEGSPLHF. CDR3 nucleotides: TGCAGCGTTACAACCACAGAAGGATCACCCCTCCACTTT.